This TCR beta chain was identified during a study of blood T cell repertoires in COVID-19. At the level of the study: PBMCs, B-cell-depleted T cells, or T cells were the source of the cDNA or gDNA that made up the material.

Original methodology: Cell counts per sample came from amplifying reference gene primers. Clones were read by immunoSEQ multiplex PCR, and TCRdb kept only the in-frame ones, dropping some. Clonal size and the V and J genes are those of that table, whereas D and trimming came from the DNA. The table has about 120,000 clones, approximately 83% seen once. The sequenced material came from peripheral blood. The TCR sequence derives from a woman in her 70s with acute or convalescent COVID-19.

CDR3 protein: CASSIDWGEPQHF. In DNA form, the CDR3 reads TGTGCCAGTAGTATAGATTGGGGAGAGCCCCAGCATTTT. This chain links TRBV19 with TRBJ1-5, with D hard to call. There are 13 residues in the CDR3. Germline-derived CDR1 and CDR2 are LNHDA and SQIVND (reference sequence). Trimming pared 0 bases from V and 8 bases from J, leaving 8 bases between.